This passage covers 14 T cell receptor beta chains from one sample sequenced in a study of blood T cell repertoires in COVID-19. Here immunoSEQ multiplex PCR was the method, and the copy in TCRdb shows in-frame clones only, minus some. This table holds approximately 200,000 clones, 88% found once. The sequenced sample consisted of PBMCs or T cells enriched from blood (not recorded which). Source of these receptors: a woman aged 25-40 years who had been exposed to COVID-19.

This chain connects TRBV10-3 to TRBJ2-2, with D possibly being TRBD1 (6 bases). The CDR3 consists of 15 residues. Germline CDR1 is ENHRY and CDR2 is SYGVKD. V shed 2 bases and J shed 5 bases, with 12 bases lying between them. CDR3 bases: TGTGCCATCAGTGAGGAGGGCAGGGGTACCGGGGAGCTGTTTTTT. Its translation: CAISEEGRGTGELFF.

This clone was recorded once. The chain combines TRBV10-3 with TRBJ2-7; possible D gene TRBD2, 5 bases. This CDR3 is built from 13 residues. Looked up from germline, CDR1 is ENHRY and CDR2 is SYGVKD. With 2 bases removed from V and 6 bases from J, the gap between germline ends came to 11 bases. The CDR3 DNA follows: TGTGCCATCAGTGAGGCCACTAGATCCGAGCAGTACTTC. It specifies CAISEATRSEQYF.

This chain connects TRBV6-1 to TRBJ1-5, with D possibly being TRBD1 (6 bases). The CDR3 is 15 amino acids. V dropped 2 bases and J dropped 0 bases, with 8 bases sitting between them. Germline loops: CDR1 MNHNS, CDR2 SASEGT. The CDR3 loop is CASSETRGSNQPQHF. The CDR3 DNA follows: TGTGCCAGCAGTGAAACCAGGGGTAGCAATCAGCCCCAGCATTTT.

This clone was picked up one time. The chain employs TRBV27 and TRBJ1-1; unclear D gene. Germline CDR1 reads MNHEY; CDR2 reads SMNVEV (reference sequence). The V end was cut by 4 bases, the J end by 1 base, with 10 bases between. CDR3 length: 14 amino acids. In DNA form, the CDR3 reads TGTGCCAGCAGTTCACGAGCGGGGAACACTGAAGCTTTCTTT. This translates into CASSSRAGNTEAFF.

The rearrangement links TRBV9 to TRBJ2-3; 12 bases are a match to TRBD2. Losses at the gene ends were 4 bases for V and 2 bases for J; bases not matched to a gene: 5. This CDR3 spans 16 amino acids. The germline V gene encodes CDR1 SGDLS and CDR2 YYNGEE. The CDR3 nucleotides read TGTGCCAGCAGCTTACGACTAGCGGGGGACACAGATACGCAGTATTTT. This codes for CASSLRLAGDTDTQYF.

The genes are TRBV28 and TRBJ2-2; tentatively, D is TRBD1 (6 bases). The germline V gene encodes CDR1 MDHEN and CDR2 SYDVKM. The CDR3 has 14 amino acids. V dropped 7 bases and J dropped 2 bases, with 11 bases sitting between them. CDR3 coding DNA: TGTGCCAGCATGTGGACAGTTAACACCGGGGAGCTGTTTTTT. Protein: CASMWTVNTGELFF.

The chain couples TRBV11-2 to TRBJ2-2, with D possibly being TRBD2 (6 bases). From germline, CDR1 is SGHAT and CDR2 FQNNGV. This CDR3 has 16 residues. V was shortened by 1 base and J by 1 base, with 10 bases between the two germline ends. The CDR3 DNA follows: TGTGCCAGCAGCTTAGTGGGGGGACTGAACACCGGGGAGCTGTTTTTT. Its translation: CASSLVGGLNTGELFF.

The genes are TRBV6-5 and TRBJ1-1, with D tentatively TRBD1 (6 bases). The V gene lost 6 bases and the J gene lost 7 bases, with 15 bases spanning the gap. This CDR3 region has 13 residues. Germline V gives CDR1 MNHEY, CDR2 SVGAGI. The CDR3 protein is CASSPGTPIEAFF. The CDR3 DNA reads TGTGCCAGCAGCCCCGGGACACCTATTGAAGCTTTCTTT.

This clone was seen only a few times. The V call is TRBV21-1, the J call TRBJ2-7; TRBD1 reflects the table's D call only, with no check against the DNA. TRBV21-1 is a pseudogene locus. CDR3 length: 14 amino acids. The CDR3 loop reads CASHLGAGGFEQYF. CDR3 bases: TGTGCCAGTCACCTCGGGGCAGGGGGCTTCGAGCAGTACTTC.

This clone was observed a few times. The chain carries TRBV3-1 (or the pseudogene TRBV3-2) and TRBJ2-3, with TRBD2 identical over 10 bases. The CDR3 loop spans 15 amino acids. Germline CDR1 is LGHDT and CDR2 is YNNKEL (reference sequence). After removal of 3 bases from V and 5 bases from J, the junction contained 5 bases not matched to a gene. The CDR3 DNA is TGTGCCAGCAGCCATAGTGCTAGCGGGAGAGATACGCAGTATTTT. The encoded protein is CASSHSASGRDTQYF.

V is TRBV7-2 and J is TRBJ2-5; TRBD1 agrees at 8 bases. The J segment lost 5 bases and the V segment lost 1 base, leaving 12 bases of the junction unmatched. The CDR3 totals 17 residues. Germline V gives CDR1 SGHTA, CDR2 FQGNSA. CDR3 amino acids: CASSLGSGQDFGETQYF. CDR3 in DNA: TGTGCCAGCAGCTTAGGGTCGGGACAGGATTTTGGGGAGACCCAGTACTTC.

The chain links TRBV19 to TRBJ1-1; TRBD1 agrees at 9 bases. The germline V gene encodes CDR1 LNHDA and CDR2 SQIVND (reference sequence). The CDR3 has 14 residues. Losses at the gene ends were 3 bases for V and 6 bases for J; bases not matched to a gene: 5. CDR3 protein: CASSIRTGVPEAFF. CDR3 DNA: TGTGCCAGTAGTATCCGGACAGGGGTCCCTGAAGCTTTCTTT.

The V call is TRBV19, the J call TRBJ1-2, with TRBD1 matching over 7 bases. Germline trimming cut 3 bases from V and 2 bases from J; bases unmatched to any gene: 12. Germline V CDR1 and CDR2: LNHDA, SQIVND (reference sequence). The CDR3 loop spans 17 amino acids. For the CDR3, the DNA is TGTGCCAGTAGTATTGGAGGGGGCAAAATGGGAAACTATGGCTACACCTTC. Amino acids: CASSIGGGKMGNYGYTF.

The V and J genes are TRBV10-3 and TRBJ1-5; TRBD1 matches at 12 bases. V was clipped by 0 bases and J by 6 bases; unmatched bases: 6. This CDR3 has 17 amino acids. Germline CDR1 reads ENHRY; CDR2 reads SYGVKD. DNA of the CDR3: TGTGCCATCAGTGAGTCCCGGGACAGGGGGCTGGGTCAGCCCCAGCATTTT. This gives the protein CAISESRDRGLGQPQHF.